This T cell receptor beta chain was sequenced during a study of spatial heterogeneity in lung cancer. Background on the study: Every unique TCR and UMI combination, on average, appeared more than ten times in raw reads.

Indicated time point: sample taken at primary tumor resection. The donor group consisted of roughly 76 patients who had untreated, early-stage non-small cell lung cancer. In each case, whole RNA from tumor, nontumor lung or frozen PBMC was sequenced unsorted. In the library, each TCR cDNA molecule bore its own unique molecular identifier. Using its own MiXCR run on the 5' RACE reads, TCRdb lists one record per CDR3 protein. The sample has 8,000 or so distinct CDR3 sequences; around 7% are singletons. General observations from the study: Counts that tracked tumor mutation counts were those of expanded intratumoral alpha and beta TCRs.

This clonotype appeared many times. Its antigen is unknown. This sample comprised lung tumor tissue, obtained at surgery. The TCR was taken from a male donor with early-stage non-small cell lung cancer.

CDR3 sequence reads: CAISDTGPGETQYF. As DNA, the CDR3 is TGTGCCATCAGTGACACAGGGCCAGGGGAGACCCAGTACTTC. The J gene is TRBJ2-5, the V gene TRBV10-3; a weak D match, TRBD1 (6 bases). V lost 3 bases to trimming and J lost 5 bases, with 13 bases between them. Germline CDR1 ENHRY, CDR2 SYGVKD. The CDR3 sequence is 14 residues long.